The 25 T cell receptor beta chains below were found in one sample sequenced in a study of blood T cell repertoires in COVID-19. TCRdb keeps only in-frame clones here, not all; method: immunoSEQ multiplex PCR. The sample records under 85,000 clones, more than 70% being singletons. The sample consisted of peripheral blood. The source of these receptors is a man aged 45 to 65 with active COVID-19.

This chain links TRBV19 with TRBJ2-2, with D possibly being TRBD2 (8 bases). CDR3 length: 18 residues. Germline V lookup: CDR1 LNHDA, CDR2 SQIVND (reference sequence). The V end lost 5 bases, the J end lost 4 bases, and 23 bases lay between the germline ends. CDR3 amino acids: CASSSPSGGTRATGELFF. In DNA, the CDR3 is TGTGCCAGTAGTTCACCCTCAGGGGGGACTAGGGCCACCGGGGAGCTGTTTTTT.

This clone was observed a few times. This chain uses TRBV6-5 with TRBJ1-2, with D possibly matching TRBD1 (6 bases). V was pared by 7 bases and J by 4 bases, with 13 bases between. The CDR3 runs to 13 residues. Germline V gene data show CDR1 as MNHEY and CDR2 as SVGAGI. CDR3 bases: TGTGCCAGCACCACGACAGGACTCTATGGCTACACCTTC. Translated: CASTTTGLYGYTF.

The chain is built from TRBV4-2 and TRBJ2-1, with 12 bases identical to TRBD2. The CDR3 runs to 18 residues. Germline V lookup: CDR1 LGHNA, CDR2 YNFKEQ. J gave up 0 bases and V 4 bases, and 7 bases lay outside the gene matches. The CDR3 sequence is CASSLRTSGDSSYNEQFF. CDR3 DNA sequence: TGTGCCAGCAGCCTACGGACTAGCGGGGACAGCTCCTACAATGAGCAGTTCTTC.

V gene TRBV5-1 combines with J gene TRBJ1-1; weak D call: TRBD1 (5 bases). The V and J ends lost 3 bases and 5 bases respectively, with 14 bases between them. The CDR3 extends over 14 amino acids. Germline V lookup: CDR1 SGHRS, CDR2 YFSETQ. The CDR3 sequence is CASSSGRESTEAFF. CDR3 nucleotide sequence: TGCGCCAGCAGCTCTGGCAGGGAATCGACTGAAGCTTTCTTT.

This clone has a handful of counts. The genes are TRBV11-2 and TRBJ2-6; D is ambiguous. Trimming took off 0 bases at V and 3 bases at J, with 3 bases between the two ends. Per the germline V gene, CDR1 is SGHAT and CDR2 is FQNNGV. The CDR3 is made up of 14 amino acids. CDR3 region: CASSLDRGANVLTF. The CDR3 coding sequence is TGTGCCAGCAGCTTAGATCGTGGGGCCAACGTCCTGACTTTC.

CDR3 region: CASSPGFGDEQYF. The CDR3 DNA reads TGTGCCAGCAGCCCGGGGTTCGGCGACGAGCAGTACTTC. The chain employs TRBV7-3 and TRBJ2-7; a weak D match, TRBD2 (5 bases). Germline lookup yields CDR1 SGHTA and CDR2 FQGTGA. There are 13 residues in the CDR3. Trimming stripped 5 bases from V and 5 bases from J, with 13 bases between.

V is TRBV6-5 and J is TRBJ2-5; 9 nucleotides agree with TRBD2. The CDR3 runs to 14 residues. CDR1 is MNHEY and CDR2 is SVGAGI in the germline V gene. V lost 6 bases to trimming and J lost 5 bases; unmatched junction nucleotides: 7. CDR3 coding DNA: TGTGCCAGCAGAAAGGGACTAGCATTGGAGACCCAGTACTTC. This sequence encodes CASRKGLALETQYF.

This clone has only a few counts. This chain links TRBV29-1 with TRBJ2-7, with TRBD1 as a possible D gene (5 bases). Germline values: CDR1 SQVTM, CDR2 ANQGSEA. CDR3 length equals 14 residues. Trimming pared 4 bases from V and 7 bases from J, leaving 20 bases between. CDR3 region: CSVAVGPRQGEQYF. The CDR3 DNA reads as TGCAGCGTTGCGGTGGGGCCACGGCAGGGTGAGCAGTACTTC.

The rearrangement links TRBV2 to TRBJ2-2, with TRBD2 identical over 8 bases. The length of the CDR3 is 15 residues. Germline V CDR1 and CDR2: SNHLY, FYNNEI. V dropped 7 bases and J dropped 6; count of bases not matched to a gene: 10. CDR3 nucleotides: TGTGCCAGCACCCACCGGGGGGGCCTCTCCGGGGAGCTGTTTTTT. As protein: CASTHRGGLSGELFF.

The genes are TRBV5-4 and TRBJ2-5; D possibly corresponds to TRBD1 (6 bases). V was cut by 2 bases and J by 4 bases, with 18 bases left in between. CDR3 size: 16 residues. Germline lookup yields CDR1 SGHNT and CDR2 YYREEE (reference sequence). This CDR3 is CASSLVLGAEVETQYF. The CDR3 nucleotides read TGTGCCAGCAGCTTAGTTCTGGGGGCAGAAGTAGAGACCCAGTACTTC.

The rearrangement joins TRBV5-1 to TRBJ2-2; 11 nucleotides align to TRBD2. The V segment lost 4 bases and the J segment 2 bases; nucleotides outside the gene matches: 13. The germline V gene has CDR1 SGHRS and CDR2 YFSETQ. CDR3 length: 19 residues. The CDR3 region is CASSPGGLAGGYNTGELFF. CDR3 in DNA: TGCGCCAGCAGCCCGGGCGGGCTAGCGGGAGGTTATAACACCGGGGAGCTGTTTTTT.

The chain employs TRBV7-8 and TRBJ1-1, with a weak D call TRBD1 (6 bases). V was shortened by 5 bases and J by 1 base, with 14 bases between the two germline ends. Germline CDR1 SGHVS, CDR2 FQNEAQ. The CDR3 consists of 15 residues. CDR3 nucleotides: TGTGCCAGCAGCCCCCAGCCAGGGGAGAACACTGAAGCTTTCTTT. Translating it yields CASSPQPGENTEAFF.

This chain uses TRBV19 with TRBJ1-2, with a tentative D call TRBD1 (6 bases). This CDR3 contains 15 residues. The germline gives CDR1 LNHDA, CDR2 SQIVND (reference sequence). The V end was cut by 3 bases, the J end by 2 bases, with 13 bases between. The CDR3 bases are TGTGCCAGTAGTATCTCGGGGGGCAGAAACTATGGCTACACCTTC. It is translated as CASSISGGRNYGYTF.

The chain is built from TRBV5-4 and TRBJ2-3, with 15 nucleotides matching TRBD2. Germline CDR1 SGHNT, CDR2 YYREEE (reference sequence). V lost 3 bases to trimming and J lost 6 bases; unmatched junction nucleotides: 5. The CDR3 covers 16 residues. CDR3 in DNA: TGTGCCAGCAGCTATGGACTAGCGGGGGGGCTTGATACGCAGTATTTT. Protein sequence: CASSYGLAGGLDTQYF.

This clone is a singleton in its sample. The rearrangement joins TRBV2 to TRBJ2-3; no clear D. The V gene's germline CDR1 is SNHLY and CDR2 FYNNEI. There are 13 residues in the CDR3. V was clipped by 2 bases and J by 4 bases, with 7 bases between them. CDR3 DNA: TGTGCCAGCAGTGAAAGCCTGGCAGATACGCAGTATTTT. Its protein is CASSESLADTQYF.

V usage is TRBV7-9 and J usage is TRBJ1-2; 7 bases are a match to TRBD1. The CDR3 has 15 residues. Germline V CDR1 and CDR2: SEHNR, FQNEAQ (reference sequence). V was clipped by 5 bases and J by 4 bases; unmatched bases: 10. CDR3: CASSPRTTGSYGYTF. CDR3 DNA sequence: TGTGCCAGCAGCCCCCGTACGACAGGGAGCTATGGCTACACCTTC.

The V and J genes are TRBV6-5 and TRBJ1-1; D call uncertain. The CDR3 is 12 amino acids. CDR1 and CDR2 from the germline V gene are MNHEY and SVGAGI. V lost 2 bases and J 4 bases, leaving 5 bases between the germline ends. The CDR3 coding sequence is TGTGCCAGCAGTTACGAGGGCACTGAAGCTTTCTTT. Translated: CASSYEGTEAFF.

This rearrangement joins TRBV29-1 to TRBJ2-2; 7 nucleotides match TRBD2. This CDR3 comprises 14 residues. Trimming took 7 bases from V and 1 from J; bases not matched to a gene: 6. Germline V CDR1 and CDR2: SQVTM, ANQGSEA. The CDR3 is CSAVPGGNTGELFF. DNA of the CDR3: TGCAGCGCCGTCCCGGGGGGGAACACCGGGGAGCTGTTTTTT.

The chain recombines TRBV18 with TRBJ1-4, with D perhaps TRBD1 (5 bases). The CDR3 is 17 amino acids. Germline V gives CDR1 KGHSH, CDR2 LQKENI. V dropped 6 bases and J dropped 6 bases, with 23 bases sitting between them. This chain's CDR3 is CASSPGLRGSVYEKLFF. Written as DNA, the CDR3 is TGTGCCAGCTCTCCCGGGTTGCGGGGCTCGGTTTATGAAAAACTGTTTTTT.

This clone appeared a single time. The chain uses TRBV12-5 and TRBJ2-3; D not certain. The germline gives CDR1 LGHNT, CDR2 FRNRAP. The CDR3 runs to 14 residues. Between the trimmed V and J ends, which lost 4 bases and 2 bases, there was a span of 10 bases. The CDR3 DNA sequence: TGTGCTAGTGGTTCCGCTTCGGTCACAGATACGCAGTATTTT. It yields the protein CASGSASVTDTQYF.

The rearrangement joins TRBV5-4 to TRBJ2-5; D perhaps matches TRBD1 (6 bases). V dropped 4 bases and J dropped 4 bases, with 17 bases sitting between them. Germline CDR1 reads SGHNT; CDR2 reads YYREEE (reference sequence). CDR3 length: 15 residues. CDR3 in DNA: TGTGCCAGCAGCCCCAGAATGGGGGCTGGAGAGACCCAGTACTTC. Amino acids: CASSPRMGAGETQYF.

Remarks on this clone: An end of the junction differs from the germline gene, which may be a read error. Other nucleotide sequences from this sample produce the same CDR3. The chain couples TRBV19 to TRBJ1-3; D is perhaps TRBD1 (5 bases). Germline V gene data show CDR1 as LNHDA and CDR2 as SQIVND (reference sequence). This CDR3 contains 14 residues. DNA of the CDR3: TGTGCCAGTAGTTTAGACAGTTCCGGAAACACCATATATTTT. Its translation is CASSLDSSGNTIYF.

This clone was counted a few times. The chain carries TRBV30 and TRBJ2-2; TRBD2 matches 10 bases. The CDR3 is made up of 17 amino acids. Trimming at V came to 0 bases and at J to 1 base, leaving 5 bases not matched to a gene. Germline V gives CDR1 GTSNPN, CDR2 SVGIG (reference sequence). In DNA form, the CDR3 reads TGTGCCTGGAGTGTACTTGGACTAGCGGTGAACACCGGGGAGCTGTTTTTT. This gives the protein CAWSVLGLAVNTGELFF.

The chain is built from TRBV24-1 and TRBJ2-7, with 12 bases aligning to TRBD2. The CDR3 loop spans 17 amino acids. Germline lookup yields CDR1 KGHDR and CDR2 SFDVKD. V was clipped by 8 bases and J by 0 bases; unmatched bases: 10. The CDR3 spells CATTTSGRSFHSYEQYF. The CDR3 DNA sequence: TGTGCCACCACAACTAGCGGGAGGTCCTTCCACTCCTACGAGCAGTACTTC.

A remark on this clone: The same CDR3 also results from other DNA sequences found in this sample. The gene calls are TRBV18 and TRBJ1-3; D remains ambiguous. Trimming left V 3 bases short and J 0 bases short, with 9 bases between. This CDR3 is built from 15 residues. Germline lookup yields CDR1 KGHSH and CDR2 LQKENI. The CDR3 nucleotides are TGTGCCAGCTCACCGAGCACTTACTCTGGAAACACCATATATTTT. Encoded protein: CASSPSTYSGNTIYF.